This entry lists 9 T cell receptor beta chains sequenced from one sample in a study of cytomegalovirus exposure and HLA in healthy donors. Amplification used 60 Vbeta primers and 13 Jbeta primers. Sequencing was performed with immunoSEQ multiplex PCR; in TCRdb, only in-frame clones are kept and a portion is missing. Of around 190,000 clones listed, over 65% are singletons. The sample was PBMCs. Receptors originate from a woman aged 25 to 39 in good health and CMV-seronegative.

This clone has only a few counts. The V gene is TRBV30, the J gene TRBJ2-3; 10 nucleotides match TRBD2. The CDR3 runs to 15 residues. The ends lost 5 bases at V and 0 bases at J; junction bases unmatched: 5. Germline V CDR1 and CDR2: GTSNPN, SVGIG (reference sequence). The CDR3 spells CAWATGLASTDTQYF. For the CDR3, the DNA is TGTGCCTGGGCAACGGGACTAGCGAGCACAGATACGCAGTATTTT. Filled out from reference TRBV30 and TRBJ2-3, the complete variable domain reads SQTIHQWPATLVQPVGSPLSLECTVEGTSNPNLYWYRQAAGRGLQLLFYSVGIGQISSEVPQNLSASRPQDRQFILSSKKLLLSDSGFYLCAWATGLASTDTQYFGPGTRLTVL.

This clone appeared once. The V and J genes are TRBV5-1 and TRBJ1-2; TRBD1 matches 7 bases. J gave up 0 bases and V 4 bases, and 9 bases lay outside the gene matches. Germline lookup yields CDR1 SGHRS and CDR2 YFSETQ. This CDR3 region has 16 residues. CDR3 amino acids: CASSQGPQGANYGYTF. The CDR3 region has the DNA TGCGCCAGCAGCCAGGGACCCCAGGGGGCTAACTATGGCTACACCTTC.

This chain links TRBV6-1 with TRBJ2-5; 12 bases align to TRBD2. V was clipped by 5 bases and J by 7 bases; unmatched bases: 8. CDR1 is MNHNS, CDR2 SASEGT, per germline. The CDR3 covers 15 residues. The CDR3 nucleotides read TGTGCCAGCAGTTGGCTAGCGGGGGGGCAGGGGACCCAGTACTTC. Its translation is CASSWLAGGQGTQYF.

This clone appeared once. The chain is built from TRBV5-4 and TRBJ2-7; D possibly corresponds to TRBD2 (6 bases). This CDR3 is 15 amino acids long. V lost 0 bases, J lost 0 bases, and 10 bases lay in between. In germline, CDR1 is SGHNT, CDR2 YYREEE (reference sequence). CDR3 loop: CASSLGGDSSYEQYF. The CDR3 region has the DNA TGTGCCAGCAGCTTGGGTGGGGACTCCTCCTACGAGCAGTACTTC.

The chain has TRBV27 and TRBJ1-1; a weak D match, TRBD1 (6 bases). Germline CDR1 is MNHEY and CDR2 is SMNVEV (reference sequence). Trimming took off 5 bases at V and 0 bases at J, with 10 bases between the two ends. The CDR3 runs to 14 residues. The CDR3 region has the DNA TGTGCCAGCAGTAGGACAGCCCTGAACACTGAAGCTTTCTTT. This sequence encodes CASSRTALNTEAFF.

The chain employs TRBV4-1 and TRBJ2-4; D gene uncertain. The germline CDR1 and CDR2 sequences are MGHRA and YSYEKL. The ends were cut back, 4 bases at V and 0 bases at J, with 10 bases in the middle. This CDR3 contains 15 residues. Written as DNA, the CDR3 is TGCGCCAGCAGCCCTATAGAGTTAGCCAAAAACATTCAGTACTTC. Its translation is CASSPIELAKNIQYF.

The rearrangement links TRBV5-1 to TRBJ2-5; TRBD2 might be the D (6 bases). V lost 5 bases to trimming and J lost 2 bases, with 16 bases between them. CDR1 and CDR2 from the germline V gene are SGHRS and YFSETQ. The CDR3 consists of 15 residues. CDR3 protein: CASSTPTGVQETQYF. The CDR3 region has the DNA TGCGCCAGCAGTACCCCTACGGGGGTACAAGAGACCCAGTACTTC.

Only a few counts were recorded for this clone. The chain uses TRBV28 and TRBJ1-2, with D tentatively TRBD1 (6 bases). Germline CDR1 and CDR2: MDHEN and SYDVKM. V was trimmed by 6 bases and J by 10 bases, leaving 24 bases between them. The CDR3 runs to 15 residues. The CDR3 DNA follows: TGTGCCAGCAGCTACATTACTCTGGGGGCTGGTGACTACACCTTC. Translating it yields CASSYITLGAGDYTF.

The chain combines TRBV27 with TRBJ1-5, with 7 bases aligning to TRBD1. Germline CDR1 is MNHEY and CDR2 is SMNVEV (reference sequence). With V trimmed by 4 bases and J by 4 bases, 4 bases remained unmatched. There are 14 residues in the CDR3. CDR3 in amino acids: CASSSRQGNQPQHF. The CDR3 region has the DNA TGTGCCAGCAGTTCCAGACAGGGAAATCAGCCCCAGCATTTT.